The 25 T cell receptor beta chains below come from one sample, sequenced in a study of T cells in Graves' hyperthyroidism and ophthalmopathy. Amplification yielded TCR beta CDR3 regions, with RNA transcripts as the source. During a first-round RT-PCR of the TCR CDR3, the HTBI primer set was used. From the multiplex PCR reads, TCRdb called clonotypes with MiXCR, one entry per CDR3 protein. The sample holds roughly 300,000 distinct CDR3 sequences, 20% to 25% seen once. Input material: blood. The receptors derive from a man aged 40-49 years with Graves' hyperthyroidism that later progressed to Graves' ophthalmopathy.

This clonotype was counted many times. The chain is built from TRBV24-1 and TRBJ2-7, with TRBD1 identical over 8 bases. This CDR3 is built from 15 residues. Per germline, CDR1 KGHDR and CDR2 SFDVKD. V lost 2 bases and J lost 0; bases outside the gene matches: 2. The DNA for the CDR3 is TGTGCCACCAGTGATTCGACAGGGGACTCCTACGAGCAGTACTTC. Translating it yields CATSDSTGDSYEQYF.

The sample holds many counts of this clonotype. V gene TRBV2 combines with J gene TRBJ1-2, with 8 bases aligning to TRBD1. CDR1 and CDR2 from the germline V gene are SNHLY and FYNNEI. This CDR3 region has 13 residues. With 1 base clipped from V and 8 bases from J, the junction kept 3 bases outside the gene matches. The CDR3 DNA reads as TGTGCCAGCAGTGAAGACAGGGGGATCGGCTACACCTTC. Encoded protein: CASSEDRGIGYTF. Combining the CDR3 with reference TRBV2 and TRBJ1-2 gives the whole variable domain EPEVTQTPSHQVTQMGQEVILRCVPISNHLYFYWYRQILGQKVEFLVSFYNNEISEKSEIFDDQFSVERPDGSNFTLKIRSTKLEDSAMYFCASSEDRGIGYTFGSGTRLTVV.

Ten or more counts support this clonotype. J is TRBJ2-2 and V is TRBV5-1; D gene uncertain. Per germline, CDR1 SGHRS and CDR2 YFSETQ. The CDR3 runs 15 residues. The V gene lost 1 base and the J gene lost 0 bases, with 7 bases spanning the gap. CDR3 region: CASSLRSSNTGELFF. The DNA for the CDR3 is TGCGCCAGCAGCTTGCGTAGCTCGAACACCGGGGAGCTGTTTTTT.

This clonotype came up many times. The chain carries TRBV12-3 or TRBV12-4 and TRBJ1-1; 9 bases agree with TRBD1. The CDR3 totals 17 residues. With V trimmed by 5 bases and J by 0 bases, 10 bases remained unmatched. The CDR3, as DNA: TGTGCCAGCAGTGAGGGACAGGGAGGTAGGGTGAACACTGAAGCTTTCTTT. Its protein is CASSEGQGGRVNTEAFF.

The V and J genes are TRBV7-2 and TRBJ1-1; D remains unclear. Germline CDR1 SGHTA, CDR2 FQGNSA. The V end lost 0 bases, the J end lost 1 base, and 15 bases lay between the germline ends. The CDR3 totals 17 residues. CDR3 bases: TGTGCCAGCAGCTTAGCCCGGGCACCCACGACGAACACTGAAGCTTTCTTT. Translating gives CASSLARAPTTNTEAFF.

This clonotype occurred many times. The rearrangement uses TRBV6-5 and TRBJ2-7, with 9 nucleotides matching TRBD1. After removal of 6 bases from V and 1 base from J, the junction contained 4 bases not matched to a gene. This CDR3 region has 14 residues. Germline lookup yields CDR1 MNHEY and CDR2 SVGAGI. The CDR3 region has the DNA TGTGCCAGCAGCGCGGGACAGGGATCCTACGAGCAGTACTTC. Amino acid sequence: CASSAGQGSYEQYF.

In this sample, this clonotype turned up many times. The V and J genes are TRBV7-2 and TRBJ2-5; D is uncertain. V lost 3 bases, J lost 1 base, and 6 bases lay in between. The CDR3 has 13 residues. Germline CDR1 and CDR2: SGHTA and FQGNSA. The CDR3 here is CASSLYIQETQYF. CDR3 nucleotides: TGTGCCAGCAGCTTGTACATCCAAGAGACCCAGTACTTC.

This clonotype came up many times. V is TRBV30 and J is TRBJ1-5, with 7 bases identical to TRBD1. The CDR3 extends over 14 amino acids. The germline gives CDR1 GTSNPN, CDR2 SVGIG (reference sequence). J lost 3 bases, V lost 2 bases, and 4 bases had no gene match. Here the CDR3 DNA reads TGTGCCTGGAGTAGAGGACAGGCCAATCAGCCCCAGCATTTT. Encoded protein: CAWSRGQANQPQHF.

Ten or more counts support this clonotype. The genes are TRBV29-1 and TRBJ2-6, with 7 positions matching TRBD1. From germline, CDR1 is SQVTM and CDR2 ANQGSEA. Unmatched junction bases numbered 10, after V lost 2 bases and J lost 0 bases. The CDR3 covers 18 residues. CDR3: CSVEFRQGPHSGANVLTF. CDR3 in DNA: TGCAGCGTTGAATTTCGACAGGGACCCCACTCTGGGGCCAACGTCCTGACTTTC.

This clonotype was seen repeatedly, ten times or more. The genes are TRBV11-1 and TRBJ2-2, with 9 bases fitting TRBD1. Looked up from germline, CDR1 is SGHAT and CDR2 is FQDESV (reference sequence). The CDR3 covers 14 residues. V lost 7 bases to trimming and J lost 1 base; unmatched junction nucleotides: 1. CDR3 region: CASTGQGNTGELFF. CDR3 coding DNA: TGTGCCAGCACGGGACAGGGGAACACCGGGGAGCTGTTTTTT.

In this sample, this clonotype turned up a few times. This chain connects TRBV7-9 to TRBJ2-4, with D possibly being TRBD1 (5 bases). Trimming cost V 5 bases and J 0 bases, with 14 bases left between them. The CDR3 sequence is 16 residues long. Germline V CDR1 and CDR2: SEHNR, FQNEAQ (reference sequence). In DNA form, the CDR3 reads TGTGCCAGCAGCGTCTATGGGGCCCCAGCCAAAAACATTCAGTACTTC. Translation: CASSVYGAPAKNIQYF.

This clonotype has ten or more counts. This CDR3 reads CASSEMLGSSYNEQFF. The CDR3 region has the DNA TGCGCCAGCAGTGAGATGCTCGGGAGCTCCTACAATGAGCAGTTCTTC. The V gene is TRBV10-1, the J gene TRBJ2-1; maybe TRBD2 (6 bases). The V and J ends lost 2 bases and 0 bases respectively, with 11 bases between them. The CDR3 covers 16 residues. The germline CDR1 and CDR2 sequences are WNHNN and SYGVQD (reference sequence).

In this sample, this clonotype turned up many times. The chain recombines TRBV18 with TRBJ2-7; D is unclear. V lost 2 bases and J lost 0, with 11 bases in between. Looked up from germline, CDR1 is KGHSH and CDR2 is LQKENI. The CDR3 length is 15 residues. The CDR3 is CASSPYADRSYEQYF. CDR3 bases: TGTGCCAGCTCACCATACGCAGATCGCTCCTACGAGCAGTACTTC.

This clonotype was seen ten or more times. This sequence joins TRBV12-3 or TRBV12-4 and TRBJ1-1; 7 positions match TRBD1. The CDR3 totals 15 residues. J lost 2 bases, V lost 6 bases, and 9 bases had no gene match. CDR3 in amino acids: CASRAPGQKNTEAFF. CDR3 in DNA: TGTGCCAGCAGAGCGCCGGGACAGAAAAACACTGAAGCTTTCTTT.

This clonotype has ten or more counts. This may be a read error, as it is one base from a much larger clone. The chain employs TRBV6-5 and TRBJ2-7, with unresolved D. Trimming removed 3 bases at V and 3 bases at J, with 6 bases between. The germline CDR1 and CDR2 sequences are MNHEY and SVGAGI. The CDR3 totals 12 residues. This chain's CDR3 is CASSYDGYEQYF. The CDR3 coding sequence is TGTGCCAGCAGTTATGACGGCTACGAGCAGTACTTC.

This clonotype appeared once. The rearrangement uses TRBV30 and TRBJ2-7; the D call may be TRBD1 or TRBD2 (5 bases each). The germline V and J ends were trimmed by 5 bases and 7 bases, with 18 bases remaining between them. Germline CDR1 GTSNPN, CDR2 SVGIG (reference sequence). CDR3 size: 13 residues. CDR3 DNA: TGTGCCTGGTTTCCAGGGCCTTCGGGGGAGCAGTACTTC. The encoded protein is CAWFPGPSGEQYF.

The CDR3 sequence: CASSPNRDSSYEQYF. The CDR3, as DNA: TGTGCCAGTAGTCCGAACCGGGACAGCTCCTACGAGCAGTACTTC. This chain links TRBV19 with TRBJ2-7; 7 bases map to TRBD1. The germline V gene encodes CDR1 LNHDA and CDR2 SQIVND (reference sequence). The junction had 7 bases not matched to a gene; V was cut back by 5 bases and J by 0 bases. The CDR3 contains 15 residues. The complete variable domain, with remaining parts taken from reference TRBV19 and TRBJ2-7, reads DGGITQSPKYLFRKEGQNVTLSCEQNLNHDAMYWYRQDPGQGLRLIYYSQIVNDFQKGDIAEGYSVSREKKESFPLTVTSAQKNPTAFYLCASSPNRDSSYEQYFGPGTRLTVT.

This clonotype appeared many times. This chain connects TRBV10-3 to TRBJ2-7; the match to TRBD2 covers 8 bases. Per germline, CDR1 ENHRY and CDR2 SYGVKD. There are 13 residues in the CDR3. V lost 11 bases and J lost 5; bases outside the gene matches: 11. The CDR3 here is CASGERESHEQYF. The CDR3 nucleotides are TGTGCCTCCGGCGAGCGGGAGTCCCACGAGCAGTACTTC.

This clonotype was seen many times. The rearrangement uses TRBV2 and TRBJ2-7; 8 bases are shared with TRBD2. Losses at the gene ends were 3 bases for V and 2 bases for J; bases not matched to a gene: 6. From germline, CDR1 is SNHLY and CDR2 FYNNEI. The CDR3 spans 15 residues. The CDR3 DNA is TGTGCCAGCAGTGAGTCGAGCGGGGGTCCCTACGAGCAGTACTTC. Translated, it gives CASSESSGGPYEQYF.

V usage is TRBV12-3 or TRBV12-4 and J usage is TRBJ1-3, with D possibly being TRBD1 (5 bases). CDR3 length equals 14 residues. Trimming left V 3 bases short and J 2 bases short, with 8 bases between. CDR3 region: CASSFGGAGNTIYF. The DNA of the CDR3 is TGTGCCAGCAGTTTCGGGGGAGCTGGAAACACCATATATTTT.

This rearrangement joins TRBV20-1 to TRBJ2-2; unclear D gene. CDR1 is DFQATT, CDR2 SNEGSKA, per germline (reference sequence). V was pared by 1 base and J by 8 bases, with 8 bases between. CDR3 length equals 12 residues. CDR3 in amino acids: CSARAPRGELFF. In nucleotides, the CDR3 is TGCAGTGCTAGAGCTCCAAGAGGGGAGCTGTTTTTT.

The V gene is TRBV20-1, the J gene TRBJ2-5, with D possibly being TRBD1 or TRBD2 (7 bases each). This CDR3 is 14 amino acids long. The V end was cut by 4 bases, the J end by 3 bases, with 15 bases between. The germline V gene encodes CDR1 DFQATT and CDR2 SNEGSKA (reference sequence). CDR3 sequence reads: CSATRGGPKETQYF. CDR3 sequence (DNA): TGCAGTGCTACCAGGGGGGGGCCCAAAGAGACCCAGTACTTC.

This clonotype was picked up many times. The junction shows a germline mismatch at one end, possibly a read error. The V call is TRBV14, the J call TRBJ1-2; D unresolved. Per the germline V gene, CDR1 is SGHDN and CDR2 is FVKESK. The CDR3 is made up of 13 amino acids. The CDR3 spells CASSHPMMDGYTF. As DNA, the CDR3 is TGTGCCAGCAGCCACCCTATGATGGATGGGTACACCTTC.

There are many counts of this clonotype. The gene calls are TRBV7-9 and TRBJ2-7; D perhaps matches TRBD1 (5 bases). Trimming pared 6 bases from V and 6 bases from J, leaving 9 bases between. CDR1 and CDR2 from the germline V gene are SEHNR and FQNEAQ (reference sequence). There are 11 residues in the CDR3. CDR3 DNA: TGTGCCAGCAGACAGGACGCCGAGCAGTACTTC. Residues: CASRQDAEQYF.

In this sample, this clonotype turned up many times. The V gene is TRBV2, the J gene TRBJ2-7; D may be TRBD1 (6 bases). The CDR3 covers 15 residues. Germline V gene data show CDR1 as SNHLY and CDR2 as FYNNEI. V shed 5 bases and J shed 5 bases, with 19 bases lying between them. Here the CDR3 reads CASSLRGVSLNEQYF. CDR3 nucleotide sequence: TGTGCCAGCAGTCTCAGGGGAGTCTCCCTTAACGAGCAGTACTTC.